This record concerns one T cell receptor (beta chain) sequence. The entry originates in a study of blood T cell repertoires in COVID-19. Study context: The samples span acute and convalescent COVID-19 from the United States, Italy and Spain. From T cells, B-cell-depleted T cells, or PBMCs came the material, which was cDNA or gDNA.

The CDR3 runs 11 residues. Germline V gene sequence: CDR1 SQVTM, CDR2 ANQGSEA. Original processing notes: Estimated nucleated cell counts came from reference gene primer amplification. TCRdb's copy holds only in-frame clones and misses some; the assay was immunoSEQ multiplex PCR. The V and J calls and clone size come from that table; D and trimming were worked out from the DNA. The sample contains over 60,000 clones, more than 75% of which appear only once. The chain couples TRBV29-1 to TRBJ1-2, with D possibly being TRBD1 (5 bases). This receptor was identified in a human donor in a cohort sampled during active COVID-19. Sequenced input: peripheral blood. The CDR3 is CSGQGVYGYTF. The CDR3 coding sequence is TGCAGTGGGCAAGGGGTTTATGGCTACACCTTC.